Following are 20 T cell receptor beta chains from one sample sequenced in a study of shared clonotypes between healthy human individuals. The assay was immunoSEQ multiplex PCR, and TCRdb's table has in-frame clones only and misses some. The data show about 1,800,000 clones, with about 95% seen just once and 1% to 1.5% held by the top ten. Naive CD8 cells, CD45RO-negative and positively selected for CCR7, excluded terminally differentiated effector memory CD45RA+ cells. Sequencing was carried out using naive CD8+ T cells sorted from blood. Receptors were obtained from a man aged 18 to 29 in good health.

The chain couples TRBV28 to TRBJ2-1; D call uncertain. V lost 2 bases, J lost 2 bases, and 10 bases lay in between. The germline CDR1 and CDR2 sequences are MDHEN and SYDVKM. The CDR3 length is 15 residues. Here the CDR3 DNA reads TGTGCCAGCAGTTTAGAGGACGGTGCCTACAATGAGCAGTTCTTC. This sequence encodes CASSLEDGAYNEQFF.

The CDR3, as DNA: TGTGCCAGCAGTCCTGGGACTCTCCTCACAGATACGCAGTATTTT. Translated: CASSPGTLLTDTQYF. J is TRBJ2-3 and V is TRBV27; possible D gene TRBD2, 6 bases. V lost 5 bases to trimming and J lost 2 bases, with 14 bases between them. CDR3 length: 15 residues. Germline CDR1 is MNHEY and CDR2 is SMNVEV (reference sequence).

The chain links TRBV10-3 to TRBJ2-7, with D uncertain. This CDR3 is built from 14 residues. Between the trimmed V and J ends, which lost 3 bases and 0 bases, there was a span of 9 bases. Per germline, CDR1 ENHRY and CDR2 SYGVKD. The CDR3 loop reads CAISEATGSYEQYF. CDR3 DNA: TGTGCCATCAGTGAAGCGACGGGCTCCTACGAGCAGTACTTC.

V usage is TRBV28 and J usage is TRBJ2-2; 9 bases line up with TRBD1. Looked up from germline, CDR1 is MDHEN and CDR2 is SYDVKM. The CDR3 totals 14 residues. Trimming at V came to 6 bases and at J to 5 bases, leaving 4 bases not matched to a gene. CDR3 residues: CASSGQGWTGELFF. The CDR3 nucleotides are TGTGCCAGCAGCGGACAGGGGTGGACCGGGGAGCTGTTTTTT.

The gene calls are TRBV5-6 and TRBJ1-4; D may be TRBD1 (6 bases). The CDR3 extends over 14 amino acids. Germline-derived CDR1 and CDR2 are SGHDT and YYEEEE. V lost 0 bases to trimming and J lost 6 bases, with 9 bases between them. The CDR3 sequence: CASSLAGDHEKLFF. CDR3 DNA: TGTGCCAGCAGCTTGGCAGGGGACCATGAAAAACTGTTTTTT.

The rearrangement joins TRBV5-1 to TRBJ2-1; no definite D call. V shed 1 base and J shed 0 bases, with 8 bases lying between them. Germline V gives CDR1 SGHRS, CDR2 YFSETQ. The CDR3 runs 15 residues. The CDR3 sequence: CASSLYTSSYNEQFF. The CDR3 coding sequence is TGCGCCAGCAGCTTGTATACGAGCTCCTACAATGAGCAGTTCTTC.

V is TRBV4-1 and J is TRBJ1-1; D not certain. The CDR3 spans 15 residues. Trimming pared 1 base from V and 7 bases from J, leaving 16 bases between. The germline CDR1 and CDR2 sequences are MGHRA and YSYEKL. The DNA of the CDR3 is TGCGCCAGCAGCCAAGCCGTACAGAGTCGTGTTGAAGCTTTCTTT. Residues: CASSQAVQSRVEAFF.

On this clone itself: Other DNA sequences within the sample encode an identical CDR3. CDR3 in DNA: TGTGCCAGCCGGGGAGCGTACGAGCAGTACTTC. This encodes CASRGAYEQYF. The rearrangement joins TRBV27 to TRBJ2-7, with D tentatively TRBD2 (5 bases). The germline V and J ends were trimmed by 8 bases and 4 bases, with 9 bases remaining between them. Germline CDR1 reads MNHEY; CDR2 reads SMNVEV (reference sequence). CDR3 length: 11 amino acids.

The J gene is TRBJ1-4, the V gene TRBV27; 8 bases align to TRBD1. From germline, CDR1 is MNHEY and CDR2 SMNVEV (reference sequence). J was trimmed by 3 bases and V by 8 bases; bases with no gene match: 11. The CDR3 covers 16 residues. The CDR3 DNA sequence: TGTGCCAGCGGGCCGACAGGGGTAAGGGCTAATGAAAAACTGTTTTTT. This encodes CASGPTGVRANEKLFF. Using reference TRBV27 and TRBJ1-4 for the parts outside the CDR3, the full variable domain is EAQVTQNPRYLITVTGKKLTVTCSQNMNHEYMSWYRQDPGLGLRQIYYSMNVEVTDKGDVPEGYKVSRKEKRNFPLILESPSPNQTSLYFCASGPTGVRANEKLFFGSGTQLSVL.

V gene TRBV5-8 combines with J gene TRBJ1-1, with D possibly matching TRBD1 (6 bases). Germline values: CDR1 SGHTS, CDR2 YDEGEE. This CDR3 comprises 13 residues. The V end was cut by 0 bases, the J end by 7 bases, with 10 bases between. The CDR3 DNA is TGTGCCAGCAGCTTGGGGGGGGCTCTTGAAGCTTTCTTT. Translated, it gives CASSLGGALEAFF.

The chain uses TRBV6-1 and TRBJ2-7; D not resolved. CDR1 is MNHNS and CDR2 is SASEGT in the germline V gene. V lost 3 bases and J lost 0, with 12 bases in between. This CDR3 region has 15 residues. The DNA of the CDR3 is TGTGCCAGCAGTGATTACATCCCGAGCTCCTACGAGCAGTACTTC. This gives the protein CASSDYIPSSYEQYF.

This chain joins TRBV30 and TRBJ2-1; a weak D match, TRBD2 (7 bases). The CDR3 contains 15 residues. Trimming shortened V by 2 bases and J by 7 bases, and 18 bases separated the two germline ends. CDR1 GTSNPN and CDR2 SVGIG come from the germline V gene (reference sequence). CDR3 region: CAWSLVGGLWNEQFF. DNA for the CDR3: TGTGCCTGGAGTCTGGTGGGGGGGCTATGGAATGAGCAGTTCTTC.

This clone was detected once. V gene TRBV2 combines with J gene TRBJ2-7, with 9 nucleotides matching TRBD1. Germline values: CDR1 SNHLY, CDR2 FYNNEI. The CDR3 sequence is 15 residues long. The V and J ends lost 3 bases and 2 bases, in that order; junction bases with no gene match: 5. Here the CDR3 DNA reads TGTGCCAGCAGTGATAAGGGACAGGGAACCTACGAGCAGTACTTC. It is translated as CASSDKGQGTYEQYF.

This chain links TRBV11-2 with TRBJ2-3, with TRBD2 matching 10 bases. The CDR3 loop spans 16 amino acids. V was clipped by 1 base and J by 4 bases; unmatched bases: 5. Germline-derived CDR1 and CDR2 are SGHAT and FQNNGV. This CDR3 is CASSLVGLAYADTQYF. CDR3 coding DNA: TGTGCCAGCAGCTTAGTGGGACTAGCGTACGCAGATACGCAGTATTTT.

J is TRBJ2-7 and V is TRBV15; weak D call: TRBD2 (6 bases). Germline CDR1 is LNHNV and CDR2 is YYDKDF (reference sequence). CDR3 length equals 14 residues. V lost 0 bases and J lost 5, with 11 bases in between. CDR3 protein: CATSRERWGDEQYF. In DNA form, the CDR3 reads TGTGCCACCAGCAGAGAACGTTGGGGGGACGAGCAGTACTTC.

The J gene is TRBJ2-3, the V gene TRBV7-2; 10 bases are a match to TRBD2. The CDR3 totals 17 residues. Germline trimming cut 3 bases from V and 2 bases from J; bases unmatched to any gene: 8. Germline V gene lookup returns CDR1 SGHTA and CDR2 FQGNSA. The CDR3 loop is CASSFPASGSDTDTQYF. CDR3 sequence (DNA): TGTGCCAGCAGCTTCCCGGCTAGCGGGAGTGACACAGATACGCAGTATTTT.

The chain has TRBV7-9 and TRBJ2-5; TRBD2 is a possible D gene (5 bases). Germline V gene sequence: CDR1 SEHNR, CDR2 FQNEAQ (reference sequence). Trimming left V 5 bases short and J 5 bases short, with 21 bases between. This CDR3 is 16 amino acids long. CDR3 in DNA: TGTGCCAGCAGCCTACAGAGGGCCGGAGTCAGGGAGACCCAGTACTTC. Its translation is CASSLQRAGVRETQYF. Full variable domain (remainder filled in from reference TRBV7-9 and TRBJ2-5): DTGVSQNPRHKITKRGQNVTFRCDPISEHNRLYWYRQTLGQGPEFLTYFQNEAQLEKSRLLSDRFSAERPKGSFSTLEIQRTEQGDSAMYLCASSLQRAGVRETQYFGPGTRLLVL.

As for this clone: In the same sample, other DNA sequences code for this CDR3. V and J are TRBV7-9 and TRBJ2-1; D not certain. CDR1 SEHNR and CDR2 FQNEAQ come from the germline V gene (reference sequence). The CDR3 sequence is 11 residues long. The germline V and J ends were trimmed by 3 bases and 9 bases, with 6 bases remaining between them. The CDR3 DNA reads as TGTGCCAGCAGCTTGGGCCCTGAGCAGTTCTTC. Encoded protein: CASSLGPEQFF.

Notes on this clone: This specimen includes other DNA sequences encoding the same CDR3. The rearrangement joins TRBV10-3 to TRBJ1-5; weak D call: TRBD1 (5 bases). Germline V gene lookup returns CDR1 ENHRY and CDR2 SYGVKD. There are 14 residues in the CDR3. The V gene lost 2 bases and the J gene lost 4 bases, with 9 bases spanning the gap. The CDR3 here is CAISEAQGNQPQHF. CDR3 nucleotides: TGTGCCATCAGTGAGGCTCAGGGTAATCAGCCCCAGCATTTT.

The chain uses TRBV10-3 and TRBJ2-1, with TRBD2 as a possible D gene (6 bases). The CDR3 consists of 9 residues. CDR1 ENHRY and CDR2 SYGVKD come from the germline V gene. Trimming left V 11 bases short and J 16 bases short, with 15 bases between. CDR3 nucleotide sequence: TGTGCCGCCGGACTAACGCCTTTCTTC. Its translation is CAAGLTPFF.